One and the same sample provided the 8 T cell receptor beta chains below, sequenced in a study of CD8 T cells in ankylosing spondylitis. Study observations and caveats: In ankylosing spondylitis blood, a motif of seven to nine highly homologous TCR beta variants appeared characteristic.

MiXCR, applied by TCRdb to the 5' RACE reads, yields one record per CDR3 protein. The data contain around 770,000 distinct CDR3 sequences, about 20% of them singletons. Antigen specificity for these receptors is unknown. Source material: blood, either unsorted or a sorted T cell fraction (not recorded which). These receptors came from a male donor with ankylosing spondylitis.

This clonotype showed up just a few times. This CDR3 is CSVEVMAGTGELFF. In DNA form, the CDR3 reads TGCAGCGTTGAAGTAATGGCTGGCACCGGGGAGCTGTTTTTT. V gene TRBV29-1 combines with J gene TRBJ2-2; D is ambiguous. V lost 1 base, J lost 4 bases, and 10 bases lay in between. Per the germline V gene, CDR1 is SQVTM and CDR2 is ANQGSEA. This CDR3 has 14 residues.

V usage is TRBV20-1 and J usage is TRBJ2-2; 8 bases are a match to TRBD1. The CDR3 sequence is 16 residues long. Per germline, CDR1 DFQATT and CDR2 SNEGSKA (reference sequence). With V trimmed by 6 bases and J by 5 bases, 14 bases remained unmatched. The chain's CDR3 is CSAPAGGEEGTGELFF. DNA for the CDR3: TGCAGTGCACCGGCAGGGGGCGAAGAGGGAACCGGGGAGCTGTTTTTT.

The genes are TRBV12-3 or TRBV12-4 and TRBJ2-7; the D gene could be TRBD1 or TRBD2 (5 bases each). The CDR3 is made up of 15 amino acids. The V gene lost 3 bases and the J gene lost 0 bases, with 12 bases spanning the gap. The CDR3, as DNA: TGTGCCAGCAGTTTTTCGGGGCCTCTCTCCTACGAGCAGTACTTC. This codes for CASSFSGPLSYEQYF.

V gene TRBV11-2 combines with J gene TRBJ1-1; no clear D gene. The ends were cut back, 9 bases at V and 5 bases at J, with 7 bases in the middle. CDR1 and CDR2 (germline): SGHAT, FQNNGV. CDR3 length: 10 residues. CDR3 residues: CASIGTEAFF. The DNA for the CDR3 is TGTGCCAGTATAGGGACTGAAGCTTTCTTT. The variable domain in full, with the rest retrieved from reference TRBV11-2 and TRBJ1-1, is EAGVAQSPRYKIIEKRQSVAFWCNPISGHATLYWYQQILGQGPKLLIQFQNNGVVDDSQLPKDRFSAERLKGVDSTLKIQPAKLEDSAVYLCASIGTEAFFGQGTRLTVV.

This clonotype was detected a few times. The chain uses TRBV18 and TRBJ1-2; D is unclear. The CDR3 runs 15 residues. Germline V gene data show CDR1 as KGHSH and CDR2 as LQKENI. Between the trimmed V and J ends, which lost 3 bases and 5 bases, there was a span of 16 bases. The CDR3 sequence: CASSPWIPGLYGYTF. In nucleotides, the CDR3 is TGTGCCAGCTCACCGTGGATACCGGGATTGTATGGCTACACCTTC.

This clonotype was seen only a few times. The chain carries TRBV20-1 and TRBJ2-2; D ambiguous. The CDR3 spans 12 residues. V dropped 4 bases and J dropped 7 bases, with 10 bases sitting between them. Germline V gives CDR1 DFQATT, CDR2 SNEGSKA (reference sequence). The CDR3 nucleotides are TGCAGTGCTACTAATGTCGTCGGGGAGCTGTTTTTT. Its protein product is CSATNVVGELFF.

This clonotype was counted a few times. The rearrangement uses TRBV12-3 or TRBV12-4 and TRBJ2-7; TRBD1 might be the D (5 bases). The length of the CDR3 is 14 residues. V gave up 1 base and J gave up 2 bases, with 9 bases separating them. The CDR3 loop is CASSLGDRPYEQYF. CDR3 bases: TGTGCCAGCAGTTTAGGTGACAGACCCTACGAGCAGTACTTC.

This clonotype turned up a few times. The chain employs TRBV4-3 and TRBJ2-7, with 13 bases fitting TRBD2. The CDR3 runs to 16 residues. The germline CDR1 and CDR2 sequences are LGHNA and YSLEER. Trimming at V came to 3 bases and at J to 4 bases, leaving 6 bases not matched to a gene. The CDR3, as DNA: TGCGCCAGCAGCCAGGAAGGGACTAGCGGGAATTACGAGCAGTACTTC. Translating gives CASSQEGTSGNYEQYF.